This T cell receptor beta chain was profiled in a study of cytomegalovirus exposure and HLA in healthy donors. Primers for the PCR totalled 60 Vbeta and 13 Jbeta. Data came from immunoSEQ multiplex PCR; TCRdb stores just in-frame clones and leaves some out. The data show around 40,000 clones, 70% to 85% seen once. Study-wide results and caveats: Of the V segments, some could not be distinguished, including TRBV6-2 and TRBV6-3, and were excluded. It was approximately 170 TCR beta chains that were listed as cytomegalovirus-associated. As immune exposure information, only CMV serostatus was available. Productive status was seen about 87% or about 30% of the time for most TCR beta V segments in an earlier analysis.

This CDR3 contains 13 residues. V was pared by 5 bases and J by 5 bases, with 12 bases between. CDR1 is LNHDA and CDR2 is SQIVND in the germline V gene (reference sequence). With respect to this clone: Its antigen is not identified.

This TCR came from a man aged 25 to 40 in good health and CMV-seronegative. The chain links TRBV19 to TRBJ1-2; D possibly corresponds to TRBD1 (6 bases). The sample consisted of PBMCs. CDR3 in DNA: TGTGCCAGTAGTGCCAGGGGAGTATATGGCTACACCTTC. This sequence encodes CASSARGVYGYTF.